In this sample, the clone carrying this TCR beta chain turned up once. The sample belongs to a study of blood T cell repertoires in COVID-19. Overall study: Acute and convalescent COVID-19 specimens originated in the United States, Italy and Spain.

Germline values: CDR1 SGHVS, CDR2 FQNEAQ. Trimming shortened V by 5 bases and J by 0 bases, and 11 bases separated the two germline ends. The length of the CDR3 is 14 residues. Some clones are missing from TCRdb's copy, which holds only in-frame ones; the method was immunoSEQ multiplex PCR. The table lists some 270,000 clones, 89% of them singletons. The V gene is TRBV7-8, the J gene TRBJ2-7; D perhaps matches TRBD2 (6 bases). The sequence was collected from a woman in her thirties or forties who had recovered from COVID-19. The sample was PBMCs or T cells enriched from blood (not recorded which). The CDR3 loop reads CASSAGGTSYEQYF. CDR3 bases: TGTGCCAGCAGCGCCGGCGGGACCTCCTACGAGCAGTACTTC. Together with reference TRBV7-8 and TRBJ2-7, the CDR3 gives the full variable domain: GAGVSQSPRYKVAKRGQDVALRCDPISGHVSLFWYQQALGQGPEFLTYFQNEAQLDKSGLPSDRFFAERPEGSVSTLKIQRTQQEDSAVYLCASSAGGTSYEQYFGPGTRLTVT.